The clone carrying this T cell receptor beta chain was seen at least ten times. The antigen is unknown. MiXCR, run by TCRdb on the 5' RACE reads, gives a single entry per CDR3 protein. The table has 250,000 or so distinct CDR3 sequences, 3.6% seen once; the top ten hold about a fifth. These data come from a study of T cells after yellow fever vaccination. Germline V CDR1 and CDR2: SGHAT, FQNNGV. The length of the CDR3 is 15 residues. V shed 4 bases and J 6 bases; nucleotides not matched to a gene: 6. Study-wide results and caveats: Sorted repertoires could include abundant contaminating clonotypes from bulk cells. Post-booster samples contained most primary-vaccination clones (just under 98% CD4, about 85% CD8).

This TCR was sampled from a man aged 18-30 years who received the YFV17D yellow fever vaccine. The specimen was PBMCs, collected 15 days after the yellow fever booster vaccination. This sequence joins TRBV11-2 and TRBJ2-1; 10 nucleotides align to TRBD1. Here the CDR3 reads CASSSLRTGGNEQFF. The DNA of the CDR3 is TGTGCCAGCAGCTCCCTTCGGACAGGGGGCAATGAGCAGTTCTTC.